This T cell receptor (beta chain) stems from a study of shared clonotypes between healthy human individuals. Findings and limits, study-wide: Since donors were few, the genetic and exposure-history diversity represented was limited. Naive CD4 clonotypes overlapped across a handful of donors at approximately 5.3%. Sampling covered nothing but blood. Tissue TCR repertoires likely differ from those found in blood.

In replicate PCRs of sorted subsets, about 190 ng DNA, approximately 28,000 T cell genomes, was used. Data came from immunoSEQ multiplex PCR; TCRdb stores just in-frame clones and leaves some out. Here the sample spans 950,000 to 1,100,000 clones, roughly 80% being singletons. For this clone: Its cognate antigen is unknown.

Germline CDR1 SGHRS, CDR2 YFSETQ. This CDR3 contains 14 residues. Trimming shortened V by 2 bases and J by 1 base, and 6 bases separated the two germline ends. This sequence joins TRBV5-1 and TRBJ2-2; no definite D call. This sequence originates from a young man in good health. The source material was memory CD4+ T cells sorted from blood. This sample's subset: CD45RA-negative fraction. The CDR3 here is CASSLRMNTGELFF. For the CDR3, the DNA is TGCGCCAGCAGCTTAAGGATGAACACCGGGGAGCTGTTTTTT.